This entry features one TCR beta chain sequence. Its matching antigen is unknown. The data originate from a study of cytomegalovirus exposure and HLA in healthy donors. Study results and caveats: A few chains tied to CMV proved CMV antigen-specific in vitro. An analysis that was carried out later associated approximately 15,000 TCR beta sequences with HLA alleles at 0.05 false discovery rate.

CDR3 length: 21 residues. When sampled, the donors appeared nominally healthy, though they likely had unrecorded immune exposures. PCR was performed using 60 Vbeta and 13 Jbeta primers. The protocol was immunoSEQ multiplex PCR, while the TCRdb copy is restricted to in-frame clones and leaves out a portion. The sample shows 75,000 to 100,000 clones, around 79% of them seen only once. Sequenced input: PBMCs. J is TRBJ2-2 and V is TRBV21-1; the table assigns TRBD2, which was not confirmed against the DNA. TRBV21-1 is listed as a pseudogene. This receptor was taken from a woman aged 65 to 85 in good health and CMV-seropositive. The CDR3 DNA is TGTGCCAGCAGCAAAGGGGCCTTACTAGCGGGAGGGCTTCGGGGGGCCGGGGAGCTGTTTTTT. Protein product: CASSKGALLAGGLRGAGELFF.